The 25 T cell receptor beta chains below come from one sample, sequenced in a study of blood T cell repertoires in COVID-19. Clones were sequenced by immunoSEQ multiplex PCR, and TCRdb holds only the in-frame ones, with some missing. This table has 70,000 to 90,000 clones, 86% appearing once. Sequencing was done on a sample of peripheral blood. The receptors shown here come from a man older than 75 with COVID-19, enrolled during active disease.

This clone came up a few times. This chain connects TRBV6-5 to TRBJ1-1; D remains unclear. CDR3 length equals 14 residues. Trimming took 6 bases from V and 6 from J, leaving 17 bases between them. From germline, CDR1 is MNHEY and CDR2 SVGAGI. The CDR3 reads CASRIREGFAEAFF. CDR3 bases: TGTGCCAGCAGAATAAGAGAGGGTTTCGCTGAAGCTTTCTTT.

The V gene is TRBV7-3, the J gene TRBJ2-1; TRBD2 matches at 8 bases. Trimming at V came to 5 bases and at J to 8 bases, leaving 11 bases not matched to a gene. The CDR3 runs to 15 residues. The V gene's germline CDR1 is SGHTA and CDR2 FQGTGA. The DNA for the CDR3 is TGTGCCAGCAGCCCCCGGGGTAGCGGGGACGATGAGCAGTTCTTC. Residues: CASSPRGSGDDEQFF.

The rearrangement joins TRBV19 to TRBJ1-2, with TRBD1 matching over 8 bases. Germline-derived CDR1 and CDR2 are LNHDA and SQIVND (reference sequence). This CDR3 has 12 residues. J was trimmed by 8 bases and V by 10 bases; bases with no gene match: 9. CDR3 residues: CATTTGAGGYTF. The CDR3 nucleotides are TGTGCCACCACGACAGGGGCGGGCGGCTACACCTTC.

The V call is TRBV6-1, the J call TRBJ1-1; 7 positions match TRBD1. CDR3 length equals 14 residues. The germline CDR1 and CDR2 sequences are MNHNS and SASEGT. The trim removed 0 bases at V and 3 bases at J, leaving 1 base unmatched. The CDR3 DNA is TGTGCCAGCAGTGAAGCGACAGGGCACACTGAAGCTTTCTTT. Translation gives CASSEATGHTEAFF.

The rearrangement uses TRBV6-6 and TRBJ1-1; the D is unclear. The CDR3 runs to 12 residues. The V and J ends lost 4 bases and 4 bases respectively, with 7 bases between them. In germline, CDR1 is MNHNY, CDR2 SVGAGI (reference sequence). CDR3 coding DNA: TGTGCCAGCAGTTCGGGGATCACTGAAGCTTTCTTT. This sequence encodes CASSSGITEAFF.

The chain combines TRBV18 with TRBJ2-5; D gene unclear. The CDR3 has 13 amino acids. V lost 2 bases, J lost 4 bases, and 8 bases lay in between. Germline CDR1 KGHSH, CDR2 LQKENI. This CDR3 reads CASSPEPGETQYF. CDR3 in DNA: TGTGCCAGCTCACCAGAACCCGGAGAGACCCAGTACTTC.

This chain joins TRBV27 and TRBJ1-6; TRBD1 matches 9 bases. There are 14 residues in the CDR3. V shed 6 bases and J 7 bases; nucleotides not matched to a gene: 4. Germline lookup yields CDR1 MNHEY and CDR2 SMNVEV (reference sequence). DNA of the CDR3: TGTGCCAGCAGCCGGGACAGGGTAAATTCACCCCTCCACTTT. It translates to CASSRDRVNSPLHF.

The chain joins TRBV18 to TRBJ2-6, with D perhaps matching TRBD1 (6 bases). Trimming left V 2 bases short and J 0 bases short, with 11 bases between. The CDR3 runs to 17 residues. The germline gives CDR1 KGHSH, CDR2 LQKENI. CDR3 nucleotides: TGTGCCAGCTCACCAGTGACAGGCCTCTCTGGGGCCAACGTCCTGACTTTC. Encoded protein: CASSPVTGLSGANVLTF. The entire variable domain, with the rest obtained from reference TRBV18 and TRBJ2-6, is as follows: NAGVMQNPRHLVRRRGQEARLRCSPMKGHSHVYWYRQLPEEGLKFMVYLQKENIIDESGMPKERFSAEFPKEGPSILRIQQVVRGDSAAYFCASSPVTGLSGANVLTFGAGSRLTVL.

The genes are TRBV11-3 and TRBJ1-4; D gene uncertain. CDR3 length: 18 residues. The V and J ends lost 1 base and 3 bases respectively, with 18 bases between them. Germline V gives CDR1 SGHNT, CDR2 YENEEA. CDR3 loop: CASSLGERWEYPNEKLFF. The DNA of the CDR3 is TGTGCCAGCAGCTTAGGGGAGCGTTGGGAATATCCTAATGAAAAACTGTTTTTT.

This chain links TRBV7-9 with TRBJ1-2; 10 positions agree with TRBD1. This CDR3 is 14 amino acids long. Germline V gene lookup returns CDR1 SEHNR and CDR2 FQNEAQ (reference sequence). J gave up 8 bases and V 1 base, and 4 bases lay outside the gene matches. The CDR3 region has the DNA TGTGCCAGCAGCTTAGGACAGGGGGCAGAGGGCTACACCTTC. Its translation: CASSLGQGAEGYTF.

This clone occurred a few times. V usage is TRBV9 and J usage is TRBJ2-1; 8 bases are a match to TRBD2. The trim removed 4 bases at V and 6 bases at J, leaving 12 bases unmatched. Germline assignment: CDR1 SGDLS and CDR2 YYNGEE. This CDR3 contains 16 residues. CDR3 amino acids: CASSPTAGAGFNEQFF. DNA for the CDR3: TGTGCCAGCAGCCCCACAGCGGGGGCTGGGTTCAATGAGCAGTTCTTC.

The V call is TRBV6-6, the J call TRBJ2-5, with TRBD1 matching over 8 bases. The V gene's germline CDR1 is MNHNY and CDR2 SVGAGI (reference sequence). V shed 5 bases and J 0 bases; nucleotides not matched to a gene: 5. The CDR3 is made up of 15 amino acids. The CDR3 reads CASSRDRTYQETQYF. The CDR3 coding sequence is TGTGCCAGCAGTCGGGACAGGACCTACCAAGAGACCCAGTACTTC.

This chain joins TRBV6-5 and TRBJ2-7; 7 nucleotides match TRBD1. Germline V lookup: CDR1 MNHEY, CDR2 SVGAGI. CDR3 size: 15 residues. Losses at the gene ends were 6 bases for V and 4 bases for J; bases not matched to a gene: 12. CDR3 DNA: TGTGCCAGCAGCGACCAGACAGGGAGAAGTTACGAGCAGTACTTC. Its protein product is CASSDQTGRSYEQYF.

This clone was counted once. The CDR3 region is CASSPGAISYNEQFF. DNA for the CDR3: TGTGCCAGCAGCCCTGGGGCGATCTCCTACAATGAGCAGTTCTTC. This chain uses TRBV5-5 with TRBJ2-1, with D tentatively TRBD1 (5 bases). The CDR3 runs 15 residues. Germline values: CDR1 SGHKS, CDR2 YYEKEE (reference sequence). The germline V and J ends were trimmed by 4 bases and 0 bases, with 11 bases remaining between them.

The rearrangement links TRBV9 to TRBJ1-1, with a tentative D call TRBD1 (6 bases). The CDR3 is 14 amino acids. The V end was cut by 4 bases, the J end by 0 bases, with 10 bases between. Germline CDR1 reads SGDLS; CDR2 reads YYNGEE. The chain's CDR3 is CASSPHRVNTEAFF. The CDR3 nucleotides read TGTGCCAGCAGCCCCCACAGGGTGAACACTGAAGCTTTCTTT.

The CDR3 sequence: CATQGYYGYTF. The CDR3 DNA reads TGTGCCACTCAGGGTTACTATGGCTACACCTTC. J is TRBJ1-2 and V is TRBV19, with D possibly matching TRBD1 (5 bases). V was trimmed by 10 bases and J by 3 bases, leaving 9 bases between them. The CDR3 is made up of 11 amino acids. Germline assignment: CDR1 LNHDA and CDR2 SQIVND (reference sequence).

The CDR3 DNA reads as TGTGCCAGCTCCCCGACAGGCGCCCAGGGCTCTGGAAACACCATATATTTT. As protein: CASSPTGAQGSGNTIYF. This chain uses TRBV2 with TRBJ1-3; TRBD1 might be the D (6 bases). CDR3 length: 17 amino acids. Germline V lookup: CDR1 SNHLY, CDR2 FYNNEI. Deletions cut 8 bases from V and 0 bases from J, with 20 bases between.

The J gene is TRBJ1-5, the V gene TRBV7-8; D uncertain. The CDR3 is made up of 12 amino acids. The germline CDR1 and CDR2 sequences are SGHVS and FQNEAQ. Trimming removed 6 bases from V and 0 bases from J, with 3 bases in between. As DNA, the CDR3 is TGTGCCAGCAGTTATAGCAATCAGCCCCAGCATTTT. This sequence encodes CASSYSNQPQHF.

The rearrangement links TRBV3-1 (or the pseudogene TRBV3-2) to TRBJ1-1, with D uncertain. Germline V lookup: CDR1 LGHDT, CDR2 YNNKEL (reference sequence). V was cut by 4 bases and J by 3 bases, with 12 bases left in between. This CDR3 comprises 14 residues. In nucleotides, the CDR3 is TGTGCCAGCAGCCGAACCTTTACGGACACTGAAGCTTTCTTT. Its translation is CASSRTFTDTEAFF.

The CDR3 DNA reads TGTGCCAGCAGCCGAGACCCGACTAGCGGCACAGATACGCAGTATTTT. Protein: CASSRDPTSGTDTQYF. V is TRBV3-1 (or the pseudogene TRBV3-2) and J is TRBJ2-3, with 8 bases lining up with TRBD2. This CDR3 has 16 amino acids. Germline lookup yields CDR1 LGHDT and CDR2 YNNKEL (reference sequence). With 4 bases clipped from V and 1 base from J, the junction kept 7 bases outside the gene matches.

This sequence joins TRBV29-1 and TRBJ2-7; D possibly corresponds to TRBD1 (7 bases). The CDR3 loop spans 13 amino acids. Germline V lookup: CDR1 SQVTM, CDR2 ANQGSEA. Trimming stripped 5 bases from V and 1 base from J, with 12 bases between. The CDR3 loop is CSVRQGGSYEQYF. The CDR3 nucleotides read TGCAGCGTTCGGCAGGGGGGATCCTACGAGCAGTACTTC.

The V and J genes are TRBV6-5 and TRBJ2-3, with 11 bases identical to TRBD2. Germline V lookup: CDR1 MNHEY, CDR2 SVGAGI. CDR3 size: 13 residues. Trimming took 7 bases from V and 5 from J; bases not matched to a gene: 2. CDR3 residues: CASILAGGDTQYF. The CDR3 DNA reads TGTGCCAGCATCCTAGCGGGGGGAGATACGCAGTATTTT.

The chain uses TRBV7-9 and TRBJ1-3; D is unclear. This CDR3 contains 13 residues. Germline assignment: CDR1 SEHNR and CDR2 FQNEAQ (reference sequence). V lost 8 bases and J 0 bases, leaving 8 bases between the germline ends. The CDR3, as DNA: TGTGCCAGCCAACGGGGCTCTGGAAACACCATATATTTT. This sequence encodes CASQRGSGNTIYF.

J is TRBJ2-1 and V is TRBV18, with 8 bases matching TRBD2. CDR1 is KGHSH and CDR2 is LQKENI in the germline V gene. V trimming: 0 bases; J trimming: 7 bases; junction bases outside the gene matches: 8. There are 16 residues in the CDR3. This CDR3 reads CASSPPGSGGGNEQFF. The DNA for the CDR3 is TGTGCCAGCTCACCACCGGGGAGCGGGGGTGGAAATGAGCAGTTCTTC.

The chain carries TRBV27 and TRBJ1-6; D not resolved. Germline lookup yields CDR1 MNHEY and CDR2 SMNVEV (reference sequence). Trimming stripped 10 bases from V and 4 bases from J, with 14 bases between. The CDR3 consists of 14 residues. The CDR3 DNA reads TGTGCCACCCAGACTAGTCCTTATAATTCACCCCTCCACTTT. This encodes CATQTSPYNSPLHF.